Each of the 28 T cell receptor beta chains below was sequenced from the same sample in a study of cytomegalovirus exposure and HLA in healthy donors. With 60 Vbeta and 13 Jbeta primers, the PCR was carried out. Only in-frame clones appear in the TCRdb table, and some are missing; sequencing was by immunoSEQ multiplex PCR. The table lists 45,000 to 60,000 clones, about 72% of them singletons. The sample taken for sequencing was PBMCs. The source is a man aged 25-45 years in good health and CMV-seronegative.

This clone was seen only a few times. The chain has TRBV2 and TRBJ2-4; TRBD2 is a possible D gene (5 bases). Germline V gene data show CDR1 as SNHLY and CDR2 as FYNNEI. This CDR3 contains 14 residues. V was trimmed by 2 bases and J by 5 bases, leaving 10 bases between them. The CDR3 is CASSETLLENIQYF. Written as DNA, the CDR3 is TGTGCCAGCAGTGAAACTCTACTAGAAAACATTCAGTACTTC.

V is TRBV29-1 and J is TRBJ2-3, with 9 bases identical to TRBD2. The CDR3 sequence is 14 residues long. Germline trimming cut 3 bases from V and 6 bases from J; bases unmatched to any gene: 7. CDR1 and CDR2 from the germline V gene are SQVTM and ANQGSEA. This CDR3 is CSVDASGVMDTQYF. In nucleotides, the CDR3 is TGCAGCGTTGATGCTAGCGGGGTTATGGATACGCAGTATTTT.

The CDR3 region has the DNA TGTGCCAGCAGCCCCCGAAGGGCTAGCGGGATGACCCGTGAGACCCAGTACTTC. Its translation is CASSPRRASGMTRETQYF. The chain carries TRBV9 and TRBJ2-5, with 9 bases that match TRBD2. This CDR3 region has 18 residues. Trimming cost V 4 bases and J 5 bases; bases outside gene matches: 18. CDR1 is SGDLS, CDR2 YYNGEE, per germline.

The chain has TRBV2 and TRBJ1-2; TRBD1 agrees at 8 bases. This CDR3 is built from 16 residues. In germline, CDR1 is SNHLY, CDR2 FYNNEI. V shed 2 bases, J shed 2 bases, and the junction held 7 bases outside the gene matches. DNA for the CDR3: TGTGCCAGCAGTGAACACCCACAGGGGGTAAACTATGGCTACACCTTC. Translated, it gives CASSEHPQGVNYGYTF.

The chain uses TRBV18 and TRBJ1-2, with D unresolved. Germline V gene data show CDR1 as KGHSH and CDR2 as LQKENI. V was trimmed by 0 bases and J by 8 bases, leaving 16 bases between them. The CDR3 covers 15 residues. The CDR3 loop reads CASSPPNSGMMGYTF. The CDR3 DNA sequence: TGTGCCAGCTCACCACCAAACAGCGGAATGATGGGCTACACCTTC.

The chain links TRBV27 to TRBJ2-3, with TRBD1 identical over 10 bases. CDR3 length: 19 amino acids. J gave up 2 bases and V 2 bases, and 13 bases lay outside the gene matches. In germline, CDR1 is MNHEY, CDR2 SMNVEV (reference sequence). The CDR3 DNA is TGTGCCAGCAGTTTACTCAACTCGGACAGGGGGTGGGACACAGATACGCAGTATTTT. As protein: CASSLLNSDRGWDTDTQYF.

The V call is TRBV7-9, the J call TRBJ2-1; D is unresolved. Germline V CDR1 and CDR2: SEHNR, FQNEAQ (reference sequence). The V end was cut by 2 bases, the J end by 6 bases, with 20 bases between. The CDR3 spans 17 residues. CDR3 DNA: TGTGCCAGCAGCTTATGGCGCCGGGTTAGTCCCCCCAATGAGCAGTTCTTC. Its translation is CASSLWRRVSPPNEQFF.

The chain couples TRBV6-5 to TRBJ2-7; 11 nucleotides line up with TRBD2. Germline V CDR1 and CDR2: MNHEY, SVGAGI. CDR3 size: 15 residues. This chain's CDR3 is CAAGGLAGGGYEQYF. The CDR3 DNA sequence: TGTGCAGCCGGGGGCCTAGCGGGAGGTGGGTACGAGCAGTACTTC.

The chain carries TRBV19 and TRBJ2-7, with 7 bases identical to TRBD1. CDR3 length: 14 residues. The V and J ends lost 0 bases and 5 bases, in that order; junction bases with no gene match: 4. Germline CDR1 reads LNHDA; CDR2 reads SQIVND (reference sequence). CDR3 sequence: CASSIDPGGDEQYF. CDR3 DNA: TGTGCCAGTAGTATAGATCCAGGGGGAGACGAGCAGTACTTC.

The chain has TRBV5-6 and TRBJ1-2; D gene ambiguous. V was pared by 4 bases and J by 2 bases, with 15 bases between. The CDR3 covers 15 residues. Germline V gene lookup returns CDR1 SGHDT and CDR2 YYEEEE. CDR3: CASSVISGRNYGYTF. Here the CDR3 DNA reads TGTGCCAGCAGCGTCATCTCCGGGAGAAACTATGGCTACACCTTC.

This clone was recorded a few times. The chain couples TRBV30 to TRBJ2-7; 11 bases are shared with TRBD2. Germline CDR1 and CDR2: GTSNPN and SVGIG (reference sequence). Unmatched junction bases numbered 5, after V lost 1 base and J lost 12 bases. CDR3 length: 12 amino acids. CDR3 bases: TGTGCCTGGAGTGGACTAGCGGGGTATCTGTACTTC. This translates into CAWSGLAGYLYF. The full variable domain, completed using reference TRBV30 and TRBJ2-7, is SQTIHQWPATLVQPVGSPLSLECTVEGTSNPNLYWYRQAAGRGLQLLFYSVGIGQISSEVPQNLSASRPQDRQFILSSKKLLLSDSGFYLCAWSGLAGYLYFGPGTRLTVT.

V gene TRBV6-1 combines with J gene TRBJ2-2; D is ambiguous. The length of the CDR3 is 12 residues. CDR1 and CDR2 (germline): MNHNS, SASEGT. V was trimmed by 3 bases and J by 6 bases, leaving 5 bases between them. The CDR3 DNA reads TGTGCCAGCAGTGATCTCTCCGGGGAGCTGTTTTTT. This gives the protein CASSDLSGELFF.

The J gene is TRBJ2-3, the V gene TRBV15, with 7 nucleotides matching TRBD2. From germline, CDR1 is LNHNV and CDR2 YYDKDF (reference sequence). The CDR3 has 18 residues. With 0 bases clipped from V and 2 bases from J, the junction kept 11 bases outside the gene matches. This CDR3 reads CATSRDRNQRGITDTQYF. CDR3 in DNA: TGTGCCACCAGCAGAGATCGGAACCAGCGGGGAATCACAGATACGCAGTATTTT.

This clone was detected a few times. This sequence joins TRBV30 and TRBJ2-5, with 14 bases that match TRBD2. The germline CDR1 and CDR2 sequences are GTSNPN and SVGIG (reference sequence). The CDR3 covers 14 residues. The ends lost 2 bases at V and 5 bases at J; junction bases unmatched: 1. The CDR3 region has the DNA TGTGCCTGGAGTTGGACTAGCGGGAGGGAGACCCAGTACTTC. Translating gives CAWSWTSGRETQYF.

V and J are TRBV4-1 and TRBJ1-3; tentatively, D is TRBD1 (6 bases). The V end was cut by 6 bases, the J end by 0 bases, with 15 bases between. CDR3 size: 16 residues. Germline CDR1 is MGHRA and CDR2 is YSYEKL. Written as DNA, the CDR3 is TGCGCCAGCAGTGGGTTACAGGGAGCCTCTGGAAACACCATATATTTT. This codes for CASSGLQGASGNTIYF.

The rearrangement joins TRBV12-1 to TRBJ2-1; the D call TRBD2 from the table was never checked on the DNA. TRBV12-1 is termed a pseudogene. The CDR3 length is 18 residues. The chain's CDR3 is CASSFGTSTIGHINEQFF. The CDR3 nucleotides are TGTGCCAGCAGCTTCGGGACTAGCACCATTGGACACATCAATGAGCAGTTCTTC.

This chain uses TRBV7-6 with TRBJ2-5; 9 bases agree with TRBD1. The CDR3 consists of 16 residues. The J segment lost 5 bases and the V segment lost 5 bases, leaving 12 bases of the junction unmatched. Germline CDR1 reads SGHVS; CDR2 reads FNYEAQ. The CDR3 sequence is CASSLQTYRGRETQYF. DNA of the CDR3: TGTGCCAGCAGCCTACAGACCTACAGGGGGCGGGAGACCCAGTACTTC.

This chain joins TRBV6-1 and TRBJ1-5; no firm D call. Germline CDR1 MNHNS, CDR2 SASEGT. Deletions cut 4 bases from V and 1 base from J, with 14 bases between. The CDR3 runs 16 residues. The CDR3 region is CASSGESGLSNQPQHF. DNA of the CDR3: TGTGCCAGCAGTGGAGAAAGCGGACTAAGCAATCAGCCCCAGCATTTT.

This chain connects TRBV10-3 to TRBJ2-3, with 10 bases matching TRBD1. With 6 bases clipped from V and 2 bases from J, the junction kept 11 bases outside the gene matches. Germline CDR1 reads ENHRY; CDR2 reads SYGVKD. The CDR3 totals 17 residues. CDR3 loop: CAIRKPGQGSITDTQYF. The CDR3 nucleotides read TGTGCCATCAGGAAACCGGGACAGGGGAGTATCACAGATACGCAGTATTTT.

The chain joins TRBV9 to TRBJ2-2; the D gene is possibly TRBD2 (6 bases). The CDR3 loop spans 15 amino acids. The germline gives CDR1 SGDLS, CDR2 YYNGEE. V lost 0 bases and J 1 base, leaving 7 bases between the germline ends. The CDR3 sequence: CASSVEGLNTGELFF. As DNA, the CDR3 is TGTGCCAGCAGCGTAGAGGGACTGAACACCGGGGAGCTGTTTTTT. The variable domain in full, with the rest retrieved from reference TRBV9 and TRBJ2-2, is DSGVTQTPKHLITATGQRVTLRCSPRSGDLSVYWYQQSLDQGLQFLIQYYNGEERAKGNILERFSAQQFPDLHSELNLSSLELGDSALYFCASSVEGLNTGELFFGEGSRLTVL.

The chain uses TRBV5-1 and TRBJ2-3, with TRBD2 identical over 8 bases. Germline CDR1 is SGHRS and CDR2 is YFSETQ. V dropped 1 base and J dropped 6; count of bases not matched to a gene: 4. The CDR3 is 14 amino acids. The CDR3: CASSLREGADTQYF. CDR3 DNA: TGCGCCAGCAGCTTGCGGGAGGGCGCTGATACGCAGTATTTT. Full variable domain (missing parts from reference TRBV5-1 and TRBJ2-3): KAGVTQTPRYLIKTRGQQVTLSCSPISGHRSVSWYQQTPGQGLQFLFEYFSETQRNKGNFPGRFSGRQFSNSRSEMNVSTLELGDSALYLCASSLREGADTQYFGPGTRLTVL.

The chain is built from TRBV20-1 and TRBJ2-5; D uncertain. Germline CDR1 reads DFQATT; CDR2 reads SNEGSKA (reference sequence). The CDR3 is made up of 10 amino acids. Trimming pared 5 bases from V and 2 bases from J, leaving 3 bases between. The CDR3 sequence is CSALQETQYF. The CDR3 DNA follows: TGCAGTGCTTTACAAGAGACCCAGTACTTC.

This chain joins TRBV10-3 and TRBJ2-5; 12 bases fit TRBD2. This CDR3 comprises 15 residues. V lost 7 bases, J lost 5 bases, and 8 bases stayed unmatched. Looked up from germline, CDR1 is ENHRY and CDR2 is SYGVKD. In DNA form, the CDR3 reads TGTGCCATCAAACCGACTAGCGGGAGATCTGAGACCCAGTACTTC. This translates into CAIKPTSGRSETQYF.

The rearrangement uses TRBV9 and TRBJ2-7, with 7 nucleotides matching TRBD2. Germline CDR1 reads SGDLS; CDR2 reads YYNGEE. This CDR3 contains 15 residues. V shed 0 bases and J 2 bases; nucleotides not matched to a gene: 5. The CDR3 region is CASSVGLAETYEQYF. The DNA of the CDR3 is TGTGCCAGCAGCGTAGGCCTAGCGGAGACCTACGAGCAGTACTTC.

This chain connects TRBV5-1 to TRBJ2-1; TRBD1 matches 11 bases. V shed 0 bases, J shed 8 bases, and the junction held 7 bases outside the gene matches. CDR1 SGHRS and CDR2 YFSETQ come from the germline V gene. The CDR3 is 16 amino acids. DNA for the CDR3: TGCGCCAGCAGCTTGGGGGGGACAGGGGGATTCCATGAGCAGTTCTTC. Its protein is CASSLGGTGGFHEQFF.

The chain uses TRBV7-9 and TRBJ1-5, with D perhaps matching TRBD1 (5 bases). This CDR3 has 13 amino acids. Trimming shortened V by 7 bases and J by 7 bases, and 14 bases separated the two germline ends. Germline values: CDR1 SEHNR, CDR2 FQNEAQ (reference sequence). DNA for the CDR3: TGTGCCAGCACCCAGGGAGGAGAACAGCCCCAGCATTTT. It is translated as CASTQGGEQPQHF.

This clone appeared once. The chain recombines TRBV7-9 with TRBJ1-2; D gene uncertain. CDR1 and CDR2 from the germline V gene are SEHNR and FQNEAQ (reference sequence). The CDR3 extends over 15 amino acids. Trimming took off 0 bases at V and 8 bases at J, with 16 bases between the two ends. CDR3 sequence reads: CASSLASPQLNGYTF. The CDR3 DNA sequence: TGTGCCAGCAGCTTAGCATCCCCACAGTTAAACGGCTACACCTTC.

This rearrangement joins TRBV10-3 to TRBJ2-3, with D maybe TRBD1 (5 bases). The germline V and J ends were trimmed by 0 bases and 2 bases, with 9 bases remaining between them. This CDR3 is 15 amino acids long. CDR1 and CDR2 from the germline V gene are ENHRY and SYGVKD. DNA for the CDR3: TGTGCCATCAGTGAGTCACAGGACCTCACAGATACGCAGTATTTT. Amino acids: CAISESQDLTDTQYF.